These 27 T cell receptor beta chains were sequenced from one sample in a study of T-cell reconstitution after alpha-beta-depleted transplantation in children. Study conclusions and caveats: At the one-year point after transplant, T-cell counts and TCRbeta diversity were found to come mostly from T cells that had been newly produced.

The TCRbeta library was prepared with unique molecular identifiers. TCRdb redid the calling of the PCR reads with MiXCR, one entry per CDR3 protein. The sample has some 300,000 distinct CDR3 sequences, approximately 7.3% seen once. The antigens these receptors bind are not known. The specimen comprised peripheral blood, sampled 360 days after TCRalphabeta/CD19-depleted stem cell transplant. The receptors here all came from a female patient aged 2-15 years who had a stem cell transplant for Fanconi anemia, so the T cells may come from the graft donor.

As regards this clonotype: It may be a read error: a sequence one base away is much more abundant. The CDR3 coding sequence is TGTGCCATCAGTGGGTTGGCTAGCGGGGCCTCGGGCGCAGATACGCAGTATTTT. Its protein product is CAISGLASGASGADTQYF. The rearrangement links TRBV10-3 to TRBJ2-3, with TRBD2 matching 9 bases. J gave up 4 bases and V 4 bases, and 15 bases lay outside the gene matches. Per the germline V gene, CDR1 is ENHRY and CDR2 is SYGVKD. The CDR3 contains 18 residues.

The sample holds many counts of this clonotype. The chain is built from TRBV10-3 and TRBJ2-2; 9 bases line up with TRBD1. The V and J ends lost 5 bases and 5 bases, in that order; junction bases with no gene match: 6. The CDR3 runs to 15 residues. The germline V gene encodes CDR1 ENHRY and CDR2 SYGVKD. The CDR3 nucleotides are TGTGCCATCAGTAGGGACAGGGTGAGAACCGGGGAGCTGTTTTTT. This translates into CAISRDRVRTGELFF.

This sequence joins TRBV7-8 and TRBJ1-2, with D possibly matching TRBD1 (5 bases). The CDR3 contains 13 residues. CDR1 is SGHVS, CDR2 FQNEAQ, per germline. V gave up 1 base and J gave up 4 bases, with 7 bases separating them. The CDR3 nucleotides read TGTGCCAGCAGCTTAGGCGACAGCTATGGCTACACCTTC. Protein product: CASSLGDSYGYTF.

The chain's CDR3 is CASSSRLLQETQYF. The DNA of the CDR3 is TGTGCCAGCAGCTCTCGACTCTTACAAGAGACCCAGTACTTC. The chain links TRBV3-1 to TRBJ2-5; D is undetermined. The CDR3 is 14 amino acids. The germline V and J ends were trimmed by 5 bases and 2 bases, with 12 bases remaining between them. Germline V gene lookup returns CDR1 LGHDT and CDR2 YNNKEL (reference sequence).

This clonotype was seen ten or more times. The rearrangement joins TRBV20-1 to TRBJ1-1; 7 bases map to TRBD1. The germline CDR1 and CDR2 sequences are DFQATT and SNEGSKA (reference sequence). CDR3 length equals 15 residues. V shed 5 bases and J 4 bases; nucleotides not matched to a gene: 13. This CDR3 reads CSALAPQGWATEAFF. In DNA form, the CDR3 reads TGCAGTGCTCTTGCCCCACAGGGGTGGGCCACTGAAGCTTTCTTT.

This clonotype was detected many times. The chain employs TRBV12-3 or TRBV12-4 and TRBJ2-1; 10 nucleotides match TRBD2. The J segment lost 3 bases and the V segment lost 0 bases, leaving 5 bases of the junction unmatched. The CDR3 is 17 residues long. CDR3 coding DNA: TGTGCCAGCAGTTTAGCGATAGCTAGCGGGAGCTACAATGAGCAGTTCTTC. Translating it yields CASSLAIASGSYNEQFF.

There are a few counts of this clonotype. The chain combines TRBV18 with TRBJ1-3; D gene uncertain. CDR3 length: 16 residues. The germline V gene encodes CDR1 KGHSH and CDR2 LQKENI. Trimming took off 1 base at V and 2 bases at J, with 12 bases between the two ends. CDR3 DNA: TGTGCCAGCTCACCACGTCAGAGACTTACTGGAAACACCATATATTTT. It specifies CASSPRQRLTGNTIYF.

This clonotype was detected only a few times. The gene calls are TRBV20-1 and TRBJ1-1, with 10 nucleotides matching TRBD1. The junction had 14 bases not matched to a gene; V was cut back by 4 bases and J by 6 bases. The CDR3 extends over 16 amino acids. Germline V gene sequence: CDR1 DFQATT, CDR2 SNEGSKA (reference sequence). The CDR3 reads CSANFPGQGWMAEAFF. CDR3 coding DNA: TGCAGTGCTAATTTTCCGGGACAGGGGTGGATGGCTGAAGCTTTCTTT.

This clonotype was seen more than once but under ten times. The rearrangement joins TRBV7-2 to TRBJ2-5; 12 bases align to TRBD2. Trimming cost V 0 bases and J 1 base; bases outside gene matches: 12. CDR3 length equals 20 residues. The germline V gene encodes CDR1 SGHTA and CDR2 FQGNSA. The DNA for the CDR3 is TGTGCCAGCAGCTTAGCCCCTATACTTGGACTAGCGGGAAGCCAAGAGACCCAGTACTTC. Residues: CASSLAPILGLAGSQETQYF. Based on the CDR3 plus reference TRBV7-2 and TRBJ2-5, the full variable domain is GAGVSQSPSNKVTEKGKDVELRCDPISGHTALYWYRQSLGQGLEFLIYFQGNSAPDKSGLPSDRFSAERTGGSVSTLTIQRTQQEDSAVYLCASSLAPILGLAGSQETQYFGPGTRLLVL.

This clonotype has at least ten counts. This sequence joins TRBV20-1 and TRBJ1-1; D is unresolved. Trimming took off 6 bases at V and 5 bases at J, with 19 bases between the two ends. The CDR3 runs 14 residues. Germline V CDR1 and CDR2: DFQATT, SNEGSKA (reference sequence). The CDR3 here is CSAHSFARRTEAFF. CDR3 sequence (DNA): TGCAGTGCCCATTCCTTCGCCAGGCGGACTGAAGCTTTCTTT.

CDR3 in amino acids: CASSRSGTHEAFF. CDR3 DNA: TGTGCCAGCAGTCGATCCGGGACCCATGAAGCTTTCTTT. The chain recombines TRBV12-3 or TRBV12-4 with TRBJ1-1, with D perhaps TRBD1 (5 bases). The CDR3 extends over 13 amino acids. V dropped 5 bases and J dropped 7 bases, with 14 bases sitting between them.

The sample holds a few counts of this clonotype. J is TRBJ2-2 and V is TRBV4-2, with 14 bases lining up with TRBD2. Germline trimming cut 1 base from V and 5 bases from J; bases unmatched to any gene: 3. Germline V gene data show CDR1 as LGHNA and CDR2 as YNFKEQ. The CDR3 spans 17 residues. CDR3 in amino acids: CASSQGLAGGWTGELFF. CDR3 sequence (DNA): TGTGCCAGCAGCCAAGGACTAGCGGGAGGGTGGACCGGGGAGCTGTTTTTT.

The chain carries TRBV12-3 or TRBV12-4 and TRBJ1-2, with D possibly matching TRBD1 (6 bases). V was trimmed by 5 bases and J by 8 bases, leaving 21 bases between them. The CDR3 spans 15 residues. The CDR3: CASSRRGGFGGGYTF. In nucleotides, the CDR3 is TGTGCCAGCAGTCGAAGGGGGGGATTTGGAGGCGGCTACACCTTC.

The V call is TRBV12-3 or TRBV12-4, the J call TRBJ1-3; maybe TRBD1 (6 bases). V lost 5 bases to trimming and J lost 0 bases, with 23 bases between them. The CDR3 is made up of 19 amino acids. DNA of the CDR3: TGTGCCAGCAGTGCCAGGGGTGTCGAAAGCTCGGGCTCTGGAAACACCATATATTTT. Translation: CASSARGVESSGSGNTIYF.

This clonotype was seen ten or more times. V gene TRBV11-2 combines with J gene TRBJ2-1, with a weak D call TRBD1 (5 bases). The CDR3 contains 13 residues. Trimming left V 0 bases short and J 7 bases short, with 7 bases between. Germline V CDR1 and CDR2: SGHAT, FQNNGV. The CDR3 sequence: CASSLETGNEQFF. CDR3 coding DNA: TGTGCCAGCAGCTTAGAAACAGGAAATGAGCAGTTCTTC. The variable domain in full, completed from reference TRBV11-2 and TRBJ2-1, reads EAGVAQSPRYKIIEKRQSVAFWCNPISGHATLYWYQQILGQGPKLLIQFQNNGVVDDSQLPKDRFSAERLKGVDSTLKIQPAKLEDSAVYLCASSLETGNEQFFGPGTRLTVL.

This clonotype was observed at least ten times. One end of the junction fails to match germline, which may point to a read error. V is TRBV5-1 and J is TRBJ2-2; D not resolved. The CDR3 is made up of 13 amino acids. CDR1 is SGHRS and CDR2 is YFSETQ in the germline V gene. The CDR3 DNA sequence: TGCGCCAGCAGCACTTCACGCCCCGGGCAGCTGTTTTTT. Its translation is CASSTSRPGQLFF.

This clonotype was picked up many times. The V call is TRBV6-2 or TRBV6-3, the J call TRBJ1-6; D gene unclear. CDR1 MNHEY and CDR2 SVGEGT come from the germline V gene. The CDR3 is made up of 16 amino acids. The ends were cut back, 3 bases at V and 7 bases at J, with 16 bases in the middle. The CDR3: CASSYPAAGLNSPLHF. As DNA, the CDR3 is TGTGCCAGCAGTTATCCCGCGGCCGGCCTAAATTCACCCCTCCACTTT.

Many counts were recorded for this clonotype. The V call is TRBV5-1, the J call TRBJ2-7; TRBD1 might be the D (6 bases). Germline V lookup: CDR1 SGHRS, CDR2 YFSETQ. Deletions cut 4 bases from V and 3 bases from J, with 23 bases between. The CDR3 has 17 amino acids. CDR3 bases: TGCGCCAGCAGCAAATTACAGGGTTCGGCCCTTGTCTACGAGCAGTACTTC. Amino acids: CASSKLQGSALVYEQYF.

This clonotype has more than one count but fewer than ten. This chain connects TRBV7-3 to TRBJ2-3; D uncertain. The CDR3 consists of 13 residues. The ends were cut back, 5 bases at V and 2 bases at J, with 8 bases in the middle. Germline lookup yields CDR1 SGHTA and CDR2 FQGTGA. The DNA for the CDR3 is TGTGCCAGCAGCCCCTCCTACACAGATACGCAGTATTTT. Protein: CASSPSYTDTQYF.

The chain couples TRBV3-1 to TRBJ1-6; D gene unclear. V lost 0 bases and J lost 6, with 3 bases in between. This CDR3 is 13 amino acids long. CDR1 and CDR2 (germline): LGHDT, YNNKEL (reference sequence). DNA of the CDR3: TGTGCCAGCAGCCAAGATACTAATTCACCCCTCCACTTT. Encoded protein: CASSQDTNSPLHF.

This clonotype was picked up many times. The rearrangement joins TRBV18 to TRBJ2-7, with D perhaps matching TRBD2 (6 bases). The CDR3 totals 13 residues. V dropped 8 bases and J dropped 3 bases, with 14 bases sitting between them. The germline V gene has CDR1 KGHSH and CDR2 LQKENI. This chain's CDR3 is CASAYGGNYEQYV. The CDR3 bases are TGTGCCAGCGCATACGGGGGAAACTACGAGCAGTACGTC.

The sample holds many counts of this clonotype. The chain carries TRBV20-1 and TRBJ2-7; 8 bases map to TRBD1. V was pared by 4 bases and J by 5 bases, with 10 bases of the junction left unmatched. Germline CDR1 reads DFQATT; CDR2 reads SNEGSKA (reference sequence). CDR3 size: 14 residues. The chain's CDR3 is CSAIPRQGYDEQYF. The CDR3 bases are TGCAGTGCTATCCCACGACAGGGGTACGACGAGCAGTACTTC.

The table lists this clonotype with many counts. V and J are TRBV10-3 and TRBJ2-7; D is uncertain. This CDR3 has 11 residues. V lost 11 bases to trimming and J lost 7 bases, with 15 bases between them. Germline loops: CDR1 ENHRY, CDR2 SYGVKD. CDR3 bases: TGTGCCTGCGGATACCTAGGGGAGCAGTACTTC. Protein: CACGYLGEQYF.

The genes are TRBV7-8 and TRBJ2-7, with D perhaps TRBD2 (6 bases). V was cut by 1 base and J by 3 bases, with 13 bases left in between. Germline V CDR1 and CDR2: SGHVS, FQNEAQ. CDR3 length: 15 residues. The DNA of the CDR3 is TGTGCCAGCAGCTTAGGCGGGGCCCCTTTCTACGAGCAGTACTTC. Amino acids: CASSLGGAPFYEQYF. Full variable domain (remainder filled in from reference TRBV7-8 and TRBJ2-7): GAGVSQSPRYKVAKRGQDVALRCDPISGHVSLFWYQQALGQGPEFLTYFQNEAQLDKSGLPSDRFFAERPEGSVSTLKIQRTQQEDSAVYLCASSLGGAPFYEQYFGPGTRLTVT.

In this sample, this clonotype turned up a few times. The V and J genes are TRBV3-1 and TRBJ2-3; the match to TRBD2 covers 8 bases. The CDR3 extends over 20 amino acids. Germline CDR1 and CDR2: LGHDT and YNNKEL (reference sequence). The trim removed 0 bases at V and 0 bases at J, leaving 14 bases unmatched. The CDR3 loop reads CASSQDLPFVRGGSTDTQYF. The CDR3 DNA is TGTGCCAGCAGCCAAGATCTCCCCTTTGTCCGGGGGGGGAGCACAGATACGCAGTATTTT.

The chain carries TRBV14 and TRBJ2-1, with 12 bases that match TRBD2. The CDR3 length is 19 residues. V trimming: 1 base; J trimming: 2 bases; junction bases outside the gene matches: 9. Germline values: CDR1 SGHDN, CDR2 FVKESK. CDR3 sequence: CASSQGGLAGGPTYNEQFF. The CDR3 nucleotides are TGTGCCAGCAGCCAAGGAGGGCTAGCGGGGGGGCCCACCTACAATGAGCAGTTCTTC.

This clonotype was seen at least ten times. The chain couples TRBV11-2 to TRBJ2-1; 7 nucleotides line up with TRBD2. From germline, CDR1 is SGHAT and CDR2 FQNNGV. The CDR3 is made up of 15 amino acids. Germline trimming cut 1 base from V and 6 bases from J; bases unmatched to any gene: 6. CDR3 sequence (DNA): TGTGCCAGCAGCTTAGCGGTGGGAGGGATCAATGAGCAGTTCTTC. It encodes CASSLAVGGINEQFF.